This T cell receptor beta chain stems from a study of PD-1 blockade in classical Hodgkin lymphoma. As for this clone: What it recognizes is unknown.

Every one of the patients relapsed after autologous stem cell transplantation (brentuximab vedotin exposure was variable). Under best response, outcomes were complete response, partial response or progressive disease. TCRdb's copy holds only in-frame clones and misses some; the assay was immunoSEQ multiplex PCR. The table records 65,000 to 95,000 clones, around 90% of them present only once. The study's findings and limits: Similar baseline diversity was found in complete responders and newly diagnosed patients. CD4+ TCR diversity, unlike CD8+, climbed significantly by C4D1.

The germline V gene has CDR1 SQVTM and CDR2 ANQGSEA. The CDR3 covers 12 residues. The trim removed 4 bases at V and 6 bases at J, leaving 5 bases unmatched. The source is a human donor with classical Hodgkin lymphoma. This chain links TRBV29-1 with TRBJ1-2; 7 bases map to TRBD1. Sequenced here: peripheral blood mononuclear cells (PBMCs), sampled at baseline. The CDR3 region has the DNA TGCAGCGTTGTAGGCCAGGGGGATGGCTACACCTTC. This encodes CSVVGQGDGYTF.